The T cell receptor (beta chain) under discussion was sequenced for a study of T cell repertoires in cytomegalovirus infection (dated by TCRdb to about 2019). General notes on the study: The peptide stimulations were aimed at well-studied HLA-B-restricted epitopes as well as recently identified HLA-C-restricted CMV epitopes, whose presentation resists viral immunomodulation. The HLA type of each donor mattered for the analysis, because public TCR beta signatures pointed to carriage of CMV infection along with the matching HLA type.

Instrument used: Illumina HiSeq 1500. Using fastp trimming at Q25 and MiXCR clonotype assembly, TCRdb reanalyzed the public sequencing data and kept in-frame beta chains. Rows with a matching CDR3 protein are joined into one entry that keeps the most common DNA and genes. The sample yields 750,000 to 950,000 distinct CDR3 sequences; just under 30% were counted once. The top ten constitute around 14% of the sample. This clonotype was recorded at least ten times. Its antigen remains unidentified. There are no base qualities to consult, and no much larger clone falls within one base. The treatment or condition label for this specimen denotes: in vitro stimulation with specific CMV peptide epitopes to enrich CMV-specific T cells. Points the paper makes about the study in general: In the ex vivo response, HLA-C-restricted CMV-specific TCR beta clonotypes were dominant, and in two of eight donors the single most frequent clonotype came from this HLA-C-restricted group. In both this cohort and an independent roughly 400-donor cohort, the cumulative frequency of public TCR beta family members distinguished carriers of CMV infection plus the relevant HLA type.

The specimen comprised cultured CD8+ T cells from PBMCs, sampled from culture after CMV antigen stimulation. The receptor's source is a human donor in good health (CMV status not recorded). Some clones in this sample may be carry-over from other donors' samples.

The DNA sequence reads TGTGCCATCAGTGACCCCATGGGGGTCGTGGGCACTGAAGCTTTCTTT. This is translated as CAISDPMGVVGTEAFF. The chain links TRBV10-3 with TRBJ1-1; TRBD1 is a weak D gene call, 5 bases matching. Deletion took 3 bases off V and 4 bases off J, with a span of 18 bases between the germline ends. Via the germline V gene, CDR1 is ENHRY and CDR2 SYGVKD. CDR3 length: 16 amino acids, cysteine to phenylalanine. Only the CDR3 DNA stays, 48 bases, in frame from base 1.